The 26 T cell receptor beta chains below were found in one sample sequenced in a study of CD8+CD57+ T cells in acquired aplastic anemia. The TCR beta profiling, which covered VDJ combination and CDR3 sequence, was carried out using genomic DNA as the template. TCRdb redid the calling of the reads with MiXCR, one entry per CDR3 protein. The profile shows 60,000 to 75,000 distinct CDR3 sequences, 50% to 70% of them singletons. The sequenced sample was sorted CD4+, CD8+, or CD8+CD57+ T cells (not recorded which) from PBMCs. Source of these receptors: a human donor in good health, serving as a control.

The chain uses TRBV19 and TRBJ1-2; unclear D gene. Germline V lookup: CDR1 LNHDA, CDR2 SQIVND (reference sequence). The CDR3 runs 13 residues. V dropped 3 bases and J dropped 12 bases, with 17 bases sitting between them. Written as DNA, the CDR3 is TGTGCCAGTAGTATCCCCGGGAACTCTGGAAACACCTTC. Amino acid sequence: CASSIPGNSGNTF.

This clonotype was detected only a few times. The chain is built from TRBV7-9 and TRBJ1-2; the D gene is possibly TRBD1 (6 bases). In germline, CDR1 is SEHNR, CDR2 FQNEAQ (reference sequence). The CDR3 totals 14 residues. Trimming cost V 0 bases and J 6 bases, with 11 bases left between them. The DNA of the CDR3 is TGTGCCAGCAGCTTAGCAGGGGGGGAAAATGGCTACACCTTC. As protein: CASSLAGGENGYTF.

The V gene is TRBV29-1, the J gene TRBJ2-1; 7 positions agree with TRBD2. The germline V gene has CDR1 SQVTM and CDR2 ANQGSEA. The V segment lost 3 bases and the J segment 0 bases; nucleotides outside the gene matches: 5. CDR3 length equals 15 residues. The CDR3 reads CSVDRGLLSYNEQFF. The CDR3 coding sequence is TGCAGCGTTGATCGGGGACTACTCTCCTACAATGAGCAGTTCTTC.

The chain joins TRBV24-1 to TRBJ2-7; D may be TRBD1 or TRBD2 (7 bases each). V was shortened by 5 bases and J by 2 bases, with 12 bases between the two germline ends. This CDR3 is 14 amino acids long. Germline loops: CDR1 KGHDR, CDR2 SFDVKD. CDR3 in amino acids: CATSASGQAYEQYF. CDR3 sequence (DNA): TGTGCCACCAGTGCTAGCGGACAGGCCTACGAGCAGTACTTC.

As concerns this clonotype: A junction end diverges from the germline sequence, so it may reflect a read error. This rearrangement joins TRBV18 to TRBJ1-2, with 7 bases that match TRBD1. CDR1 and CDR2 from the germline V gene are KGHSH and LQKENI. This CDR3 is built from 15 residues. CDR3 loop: CASSRQPGQSYDYTF. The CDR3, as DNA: TGTGCCAGCTCACGACAACCGGGACAGAGCTATGACTACACCTTC.

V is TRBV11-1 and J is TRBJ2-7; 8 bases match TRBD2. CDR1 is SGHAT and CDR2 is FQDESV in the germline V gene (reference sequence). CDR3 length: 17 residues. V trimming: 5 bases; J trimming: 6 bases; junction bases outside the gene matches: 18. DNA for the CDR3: TGTGCCAGCAGCCCAGGGGTGGTCGGTAGCGGGATCTTCGAGCAGTACTTC. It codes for CASSPGVVGSGIFEQYF.

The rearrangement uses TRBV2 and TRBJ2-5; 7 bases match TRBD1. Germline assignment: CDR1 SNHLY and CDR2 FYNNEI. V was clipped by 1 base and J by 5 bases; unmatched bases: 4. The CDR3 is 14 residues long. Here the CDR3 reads CASSEGGRGETQYF. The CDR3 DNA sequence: TGTGCCAGCAGTGAAGGAGGCAGGGGGGAGACCCAGTACTTC.

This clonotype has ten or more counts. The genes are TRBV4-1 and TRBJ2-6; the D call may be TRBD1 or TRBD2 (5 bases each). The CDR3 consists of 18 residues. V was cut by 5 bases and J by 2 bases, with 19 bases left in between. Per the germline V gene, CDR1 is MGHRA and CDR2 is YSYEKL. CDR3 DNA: TGCGCCAGCAGCGGTGGGGGAAATACCCTAACTGGGGCCAACGTCCTGACTTTC. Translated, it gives CASSGGGNTLTGANVLTF.

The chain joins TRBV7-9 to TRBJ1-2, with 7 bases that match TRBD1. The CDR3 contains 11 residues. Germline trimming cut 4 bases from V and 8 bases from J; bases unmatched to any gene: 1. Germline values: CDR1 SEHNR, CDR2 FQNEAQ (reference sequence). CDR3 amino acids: CASSYRGGYTF. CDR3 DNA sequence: TGTGCCAGCAGCTACAGGGGCGGCTACACCTTC.

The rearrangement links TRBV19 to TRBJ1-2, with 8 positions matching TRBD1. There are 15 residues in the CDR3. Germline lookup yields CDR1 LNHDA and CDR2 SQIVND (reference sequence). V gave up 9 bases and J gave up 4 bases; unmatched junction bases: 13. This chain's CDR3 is CASSLGTTGGYGYTF. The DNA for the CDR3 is TGTGCCAGCAGCTTGGGAACAACAGGGGGCTATGGCTACACCTTC.

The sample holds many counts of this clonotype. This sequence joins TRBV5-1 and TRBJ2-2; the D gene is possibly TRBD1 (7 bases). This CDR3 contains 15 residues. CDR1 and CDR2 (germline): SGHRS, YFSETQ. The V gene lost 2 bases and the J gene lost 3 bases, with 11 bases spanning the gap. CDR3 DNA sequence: TGCGCCAGCAGCTTCGGCAGGGGGGACACCGGGGAGCTGTTTTTT. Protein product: CASSFGRGDTGELFF.

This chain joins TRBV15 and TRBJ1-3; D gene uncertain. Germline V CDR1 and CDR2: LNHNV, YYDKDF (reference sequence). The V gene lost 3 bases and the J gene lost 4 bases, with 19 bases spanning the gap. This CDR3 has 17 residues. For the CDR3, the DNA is TGTGCCACCAGCAGCTCGGGTTTGGGTATAGACGGAAACACCATATATTTT. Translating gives CATSSSGLGIDGNTIYF.

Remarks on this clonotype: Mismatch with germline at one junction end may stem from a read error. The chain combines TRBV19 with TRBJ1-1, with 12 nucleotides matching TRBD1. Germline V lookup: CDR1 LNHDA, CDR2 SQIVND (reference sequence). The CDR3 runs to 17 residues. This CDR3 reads CASSILSGQGANTEAFF. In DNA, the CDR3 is TGTGCCAGTAGTATCCTCTCGGGACAGGGGGCGAACACTGAAGCTTTCTTC.

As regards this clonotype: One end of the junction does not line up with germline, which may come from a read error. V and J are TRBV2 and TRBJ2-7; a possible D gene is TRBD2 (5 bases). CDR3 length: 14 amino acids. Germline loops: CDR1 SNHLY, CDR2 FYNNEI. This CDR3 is CASSPDFRAYERYF. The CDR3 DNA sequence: TGTGCCAGCAGCCCGGACTTCCGCGCCTACGAGCGGTACTTC.

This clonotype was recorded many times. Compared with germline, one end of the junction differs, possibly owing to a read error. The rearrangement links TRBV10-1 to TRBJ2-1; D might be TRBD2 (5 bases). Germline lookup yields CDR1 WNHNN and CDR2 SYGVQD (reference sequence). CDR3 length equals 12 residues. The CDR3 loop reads CASWFTSPLRIF. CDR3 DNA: TGCGCCAGTTGGTTCACTAGTCCTCTGAGGATCTTC.

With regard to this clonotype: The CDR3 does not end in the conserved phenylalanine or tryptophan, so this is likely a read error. The CDR3, as DNA: TGTGCCAGTAGTCCCGGACAGGGGGGAAATCAGCCCCAGCATTCA. This encodes CASSPGQGGNQPQHS. The chain has TRBV19 and TRBJ1-5; TRBD1 agrees at 10 bases. Germline loops: CDR1 LNHDA, CDR2 SQIVND (reference sequence). The junction had 5 bases not matched to a gene; V was cut back by 5 bases and J by 4 bases. The CDR3 sequence is 15 residues long.

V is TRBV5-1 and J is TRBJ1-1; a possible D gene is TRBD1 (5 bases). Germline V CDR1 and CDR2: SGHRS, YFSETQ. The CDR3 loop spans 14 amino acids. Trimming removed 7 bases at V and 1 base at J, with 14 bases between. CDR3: CASDLGGGNTEAFF. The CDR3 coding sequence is TGCGCCAGCGACCTGGGGGGAGGGAACACTGAAGCTTTCTTT.

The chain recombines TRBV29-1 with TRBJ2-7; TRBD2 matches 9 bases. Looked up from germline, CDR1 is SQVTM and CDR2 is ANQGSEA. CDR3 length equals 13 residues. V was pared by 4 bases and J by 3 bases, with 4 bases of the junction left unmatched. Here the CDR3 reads CSVVLAGNYEQYV. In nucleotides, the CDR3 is TGCAGCGTTGTTCTAGCGGGGAACTACGAGCAGTACGTC.

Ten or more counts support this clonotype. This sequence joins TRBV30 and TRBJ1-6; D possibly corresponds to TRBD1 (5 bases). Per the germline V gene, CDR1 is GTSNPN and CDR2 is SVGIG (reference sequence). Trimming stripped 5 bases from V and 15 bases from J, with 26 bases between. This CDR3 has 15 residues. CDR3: CAWSGRSGGSGVLHF. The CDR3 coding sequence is TGTGCCTGGTCTGGTAGGAGCGGCGGGTCGGGGGTCCTCCACTTT.

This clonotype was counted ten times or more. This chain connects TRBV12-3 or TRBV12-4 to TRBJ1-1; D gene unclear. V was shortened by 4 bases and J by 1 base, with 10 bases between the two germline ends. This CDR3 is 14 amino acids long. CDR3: CASSSLRANTEAFF. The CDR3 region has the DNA TGTGCCAGCAGTTCTTTGCGAGCGAACACTGAAGCTTTCTTT.

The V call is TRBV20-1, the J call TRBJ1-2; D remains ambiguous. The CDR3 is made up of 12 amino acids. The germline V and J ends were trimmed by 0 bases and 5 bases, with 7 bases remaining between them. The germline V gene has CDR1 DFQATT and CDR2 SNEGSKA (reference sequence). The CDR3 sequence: CSARDPEYGYTF. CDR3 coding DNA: TGCAGTGCTAGAGATCCGGAGTATGGCTACACCTTC.

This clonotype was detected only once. CDR3 bases: TGTGCCAGCGGTGTGTCACTAGCGTCAGATACGCAGTATTTT. It is translated as CASGVSLASDTQYF. V is TRBV2 and J is TRBJ2-3; 7 bases are a match to TRBD2. The CDR3 runs 14 residues. Germline lookup yields CDR1 SNHLY and CDR2 FYNNEI. Trimming removed 8 bases from V and 4 bases from J; junction bases left unmatched: 9. Variable domain in full (rest from reference TRBV2 and TRBJ2-3): EPEVTQTPSHQVTQMGQEVILRCVPISNHLYFYWYRQILGQKVEFLVSFYNNEISEKSEIFDDQFSVERPDGSNFTLKIRSTKLEDSAMYFCASGVSLASDTQYFGPGTRLTVL.

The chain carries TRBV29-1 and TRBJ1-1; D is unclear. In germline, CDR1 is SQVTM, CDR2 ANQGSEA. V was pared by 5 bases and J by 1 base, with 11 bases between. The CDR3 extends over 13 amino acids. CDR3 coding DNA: TGCAGCGTTAAGACAAATACGAACACTGAAGCTTTCTTT. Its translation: CSVKTNTNTEAFF.

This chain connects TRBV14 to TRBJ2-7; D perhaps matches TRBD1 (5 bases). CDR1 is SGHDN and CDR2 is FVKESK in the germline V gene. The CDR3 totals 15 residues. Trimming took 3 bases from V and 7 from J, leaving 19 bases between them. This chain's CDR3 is CASSHDTRPTGEQYF. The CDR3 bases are TGTGCCAGCAGCCATGATACCCGACCTACAGGTGAGCAGTACTTC. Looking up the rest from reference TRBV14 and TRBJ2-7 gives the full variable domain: EAGVTQFPSHSVIEKGQTVTLRCDPISGHDNLYWYRRVMGKEIKFLLHFVKESKQDESGMPNNRFLAERTGGTYSTLKVQPAELEDSGVYFCASSHDTRPTGEQYFGPGTRLTVT.

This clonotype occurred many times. The CDR3 bases are TGTGCCAGCAGCCCACTCCTCGGGCGGTCGAACACTGAAGCTTTCTTT. Protein product: CASSPLLGRSNTEAFF. The chain has TRBV7-9 and TRBJ1-1; unclear D gene. V lost 5 bases to trimming and J lost 1 base, with 17 bases between them. Germline V gene lookup returns CDR1 SEHNR and CDR2 FQNEAQ (reference sequence). This CDR3 has 16 amino acids.

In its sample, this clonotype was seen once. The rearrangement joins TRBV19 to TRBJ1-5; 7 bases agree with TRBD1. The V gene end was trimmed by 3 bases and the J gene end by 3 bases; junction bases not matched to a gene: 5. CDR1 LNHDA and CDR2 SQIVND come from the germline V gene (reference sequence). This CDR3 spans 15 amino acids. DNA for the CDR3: TGTGCCAGTAGTATCGACAGGGCGCACAATCAGCCCCAGCATTTT. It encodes CASSIDRAHNQPQHF.